The 6 T cell receptor beta chains presented below share a single source sample, sequenced in a study of blood T cell repertoires in COVID-19. Some clones are missing from TCRdb's copy, which holds only in-frame ones; the method was immunoSEQ multiplex PCR. The repertoire includes roughly 130,000 clones, more than 90% of them detected once, and about 4.6% sits in the top ten. The sample taken for sequencing was peripheral blood. The receptors shown here come from a man aged 60-69 years with COVID-19, enrolled during active disease.

The chain is built from TRBV9 and TRBJ2-5, with D maybe TRBD1 (5 bases). Trimming left V 3 bases short and J 2 bases short, with 17 bases between. The CDR3 is 16 residues long. Germline CDR1 and CDR2: SGDLS and YYNGEE. The DNA for the CDR3 is TGTGCCAGCAGCGCTGTTCCAATGGGGCAACAAGAGACCCAGTACTTC. Protein sequence: CASSAVPMGQQETQYF.

This chain connects TRBV6-2 or TRBV6-3 to TRBJ2-2; tentatively, D is TRBD2 (5 bases). The CDR3 has 16 amino acids. V lost 2 bases to trimming and J lost 6 bases, with 16 bases between them. Germline V gene lookup returns CDR1 MNHEY and CDR2 SVGEGT. The CDR3 DNA is TGTGCCAGCAGTTACGCCCGGGGTGGGTACCCCGGGGAGCTGTTTTTT. This encodes CASSYARGGYPGELFF.

The chain uses TRBV14 and TRBJ1-1; D uncertain. Germline CDR1 reads SGHDN; CDR2 reads FVKESK. V was trimmed by 1 base and J by 12 bases, leaving 15 bases between them. The CDR3 is 13 residues long. The CDR3 region has the DNA TGTGCCAGCAGCCAAGGGAGGGTGAATCTTCCTTTCTTT. Protein sequence: CASSQGRVNLPFF.

The chain employs TRBV3-1 (or the pseudogene TRBV3-2) and TRBJ2-5; D is unresolved. Germline assignment: CDR1 LGHDT and CDR2 YNNKEL (reference sequence). The CDR3 totals 16 residues. V was shortened by 4 bases and J by 1 base, with 16 bases between the two germline ends. The chain's CDR3 is CASSLLDAAVQETQYF. In nucleotides, the CDR3 is TGTGCCAGCAGCCTTCTAGATGCCGCAGTCCAAGAGACCCAGTACTTC.

The V and J genes are TRBV5-6 and TRBJ2-7; no clear D. This CDR3 comprises 16 residues. Germline V CDR1 and CDR2: SGHDT, YYEEEE. Trimming stripped 4 bases from V and 1 base from J, with 18 bases between. CDR3 DNA: TGTGCCAGCAGCAGGTATTCGGGTGACGGATCCTACGAGCAGTACTTC. Protein sequence: CASSRYSGDGSYEQYF.

This clone was picked up a small number of times. The chain recombines TRBV18 with TRBJ1-5, with 10 bases that match TRBD1. This CDR3 is 14 amino acids long. Per germline, CDR1 KGHSH and CDR2 LQKENI. The junction had 2 bases not matched to a gene; V was cut back by 5 bases and J by 4 bases. The CDR3 DNA reads TGTGCCAGCTCATCGGGACAGGGGAATCAGCCCCAGCATTTT. It specifies CASSSGQGNQPQHF.